This TCR beta chain derives from a study of CD8+CD57+ T cells in acquired aplastic anemia. On the study more broadly: The average for DNA from sorted CD4+ and CD8+ cells was roughly 3 ug. Study findings and constraints: Patients had roughly 31 CD8+ CDR3 sequences in common with controls (the shared set).

It was patients with CD8+CD57+ cell expansion by flow cytometry who were chosen for sequencing. Genomic DNA templated the TCR beta VDJ and CDR3 profiling. Via MiXCR, TCRdb re-called the reads, giving one row per CDR3 protein. The data show over 150,000 distinct CDR3 sequences, 48% seen once. This clonotype was recorded at least ten times. Its antigen is undetermined. The germline gives CDR1 SNHLY, CDR2 FYNNEI. Trimming cost V 9 bases and J 5 bases; bases outside gene matches: 11. The CDR3 has 14 amino acids. This chain connects TRBV2 to TRBJ2-5; 8 bases agree with TRBD2. The sample was sorted CD4+, CD8+, or CD8+CD57+ T cells (not recorded which) from PBMCs. The TCR sequence derives from a human donor with aplastic anemia. The CDR3 DNA sequence: TGTGCCAGTAACCCCGGGGGGGGGGTGGAGACCCAGTACTTC. It translates to CASNPGGGVETQYF.